The present T cell receptor beta chain was sequenced within a study of shared clonotypes between healthy human individuals. Notes on the study in general: All-four-donor shared clonotypes had higher generation probabilities than non-shared clonotypes did.

The length of the CDR3 is 16 residues. Germline-derived CDR1 and CDR2 are KGHSH and LQKENI. V gave up 0 bases and J gave up 6 bases; unmatched junction bases: 4. In regard to this clone: Its antigen remains unidentified.

Original methodology: ImmunoSEQ supplied junction-only sequences lacking quality scores, so filtering was different. Measured with immunoSEQ multiplex PCR; TCRdb has only the in-frame clones, and not every one. V and J calls and clone size follow that table, whereas D and trimming were derived from the DNA. The sample holds approximately 2,300,000 clones, around 90% seen once. The rearrangement links TRBV18 to TRBJ2-2, with 10 bases lining up with TRBD1. Material: naive CD4+ T cells from PBMCs. Subset in this sample: CD45RA+ positively selected. The sequence came from a man aged 18 to 29 in good health. Some clones in this sample may be carry-over from other donors' samples. The CDR3 DNA follows: TGTGCCAGCTCACCACCGGGGACAGGGGATTCCGGGGAGCTGTTTTTT. As protein: CASSPPGTGDSGELFF.